This paragraph reports one T cell receptor (beta chain). This record belongs to a study of graft-versus-host responses after intestinal transplantation. Per the germline V gene, CDR1 is MNHEY and CDR2 is SMNVEV (reference sequence). The CDR3 extends over 15 amino acids. Trimming stripped 6 bases from V and 1 base from J, with 12 bases between. The repertoire was sequenced with immunoSEQ multiplex PCR; TCRdb's copy has only in-frame clones and lacks some. The repertoire holds approximately 14,000 clones, with 25% to 30% as singletons. This sequence joins TRBV27 and TRBJ2-2, with D perhaps matching TRBD1 (7 bases). Source: alloreactive CD4+ T cells from a mixed lymphocyte reaction culture, taken before intestinal transplant. The subset: CFSE-low proliferating T cells sorted from roughly six-day pre-transplant mixed lymphocyte reaction (GvH or HvG direction). The sequence was obtained from a human patient who received an intestinal transplant. CDR3 sequence (DNA): TGTGCCAGCAGACGACAGGGAGGGAACACCGGGGAGCTGTTTTTT. Its protein product is CASRRQGGNTGELFF.